This T cell receptor (beta chain) was profiled in a study of blood T cells in healthy people across ages. Background on the study: Capturing about one barcoded beta molecule per two T cells was achieved by template switching.

Alongside a J-beta primer mix, a sample-barcoded 5' primer served in a second PCR lasting about 7 to 12 cycles. TCRdb reanalysed the 5' RACE reads using MiXCR and keeps one entry per CDR3 protein. The repertoire holds some 640,000 distinct CDR3 sequences, around 31% seen once, with around 16% in the top ten. This clonotype was observed a handful of times. The germline V gene encodes CDR1 SGHRS and CDR2 YFSETQ. The CDR3 totals 14 residues. V shed 3 bases and J shed 3 bases, with 7 bases lying between them. This sequence was found in a woman at least 80 years old in good health. Sequenced: blood. The chain has TRBV5-1 and TRBJ2-6; D remains unclear. The CDR3 region is CASSWSVGANVLTF. As DNA, the CDR3 is TGCGCCAGCAGCTGGTCTGTTGGGGCCAACGTCCTGACTTTC.